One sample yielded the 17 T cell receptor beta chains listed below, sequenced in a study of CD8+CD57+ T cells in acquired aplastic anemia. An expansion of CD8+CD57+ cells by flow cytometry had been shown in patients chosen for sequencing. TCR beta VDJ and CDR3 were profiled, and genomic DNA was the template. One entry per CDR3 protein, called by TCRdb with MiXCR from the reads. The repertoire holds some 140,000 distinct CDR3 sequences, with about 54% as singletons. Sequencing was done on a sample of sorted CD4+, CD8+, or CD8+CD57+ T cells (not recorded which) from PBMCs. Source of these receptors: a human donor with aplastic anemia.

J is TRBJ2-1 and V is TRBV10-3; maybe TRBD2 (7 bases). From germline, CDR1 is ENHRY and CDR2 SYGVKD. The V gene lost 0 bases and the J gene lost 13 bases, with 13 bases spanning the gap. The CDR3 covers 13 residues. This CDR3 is CAISESSGGVQFF. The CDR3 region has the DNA TGTGCCATCAGTGAGTCCTCGGGGGGCGTACAGTTCTTC.

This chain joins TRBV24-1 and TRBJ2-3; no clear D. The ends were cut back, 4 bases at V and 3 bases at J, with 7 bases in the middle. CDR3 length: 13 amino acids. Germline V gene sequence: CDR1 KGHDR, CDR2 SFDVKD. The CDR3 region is CATSEAGTDTQYF. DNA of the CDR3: TGTGCCACCAGTGAGGCAGGAACAGATACGCAGTATTTT.

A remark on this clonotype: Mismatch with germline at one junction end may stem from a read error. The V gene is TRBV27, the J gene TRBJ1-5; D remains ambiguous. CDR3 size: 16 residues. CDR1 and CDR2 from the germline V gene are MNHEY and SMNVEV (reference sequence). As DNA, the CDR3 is TGTGCCATCAGTTTTTGGGGTAAGGGCGGCAATCAGCCCCAGCATTTT. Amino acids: CAISFWGKGGNQPQHF.

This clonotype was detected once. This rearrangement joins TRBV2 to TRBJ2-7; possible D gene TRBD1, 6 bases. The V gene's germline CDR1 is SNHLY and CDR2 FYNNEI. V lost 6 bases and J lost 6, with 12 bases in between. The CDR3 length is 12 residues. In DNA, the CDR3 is TGTGCCAGCAGCACCCCCAGGGGCGAGCAGTACTTC. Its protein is CASSTPRGEQYF.

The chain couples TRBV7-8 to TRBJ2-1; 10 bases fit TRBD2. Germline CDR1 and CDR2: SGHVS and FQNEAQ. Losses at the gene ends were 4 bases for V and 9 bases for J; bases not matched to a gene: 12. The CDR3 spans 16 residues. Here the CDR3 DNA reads TGTGCCAGCAGCTCGCCCCTAGCGGGGGCCTCCGGTGAGCAGTTCTTC. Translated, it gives CASSSPLAGASGEQFF.

The CDR3 protein is CASSFTDGSGANVLTF. The DNA of the CDR3 is TGTGCCAGCAGCTTCACCGACGGCTCTGGGGCCAACGTCCTGACTTTC. This chain joins TRBV11-2 and TRBJ2-6; no definite D call. The CDR3 is 16 residues long. In germline, CDR1 is SGHAT, CDR2 FQNNGV. V was trimmed by 3 bases and J by 0 bases, leaving 9 bases between them.

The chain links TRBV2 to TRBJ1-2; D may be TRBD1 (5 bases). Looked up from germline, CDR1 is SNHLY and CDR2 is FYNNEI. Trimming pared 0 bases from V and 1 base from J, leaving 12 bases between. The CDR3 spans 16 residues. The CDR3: CASSEAGAKHNYGYTF. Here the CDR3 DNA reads TGTGCCAGCAGTGAAGCAGGGGCCAAACATAACTATGGCTACACCTTC.

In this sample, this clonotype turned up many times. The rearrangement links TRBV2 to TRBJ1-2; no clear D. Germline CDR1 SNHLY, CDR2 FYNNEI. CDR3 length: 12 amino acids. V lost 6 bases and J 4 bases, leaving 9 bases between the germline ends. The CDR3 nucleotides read TGTGCCAGCAGGACAAGGGCCTATGGCTACACCTTC. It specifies CASRTRAYGYTF.

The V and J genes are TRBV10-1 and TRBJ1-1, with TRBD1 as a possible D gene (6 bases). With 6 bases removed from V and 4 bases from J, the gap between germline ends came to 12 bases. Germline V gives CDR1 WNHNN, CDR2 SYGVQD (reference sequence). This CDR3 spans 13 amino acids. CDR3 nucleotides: TGCGCCAGCAGCCTCGGACAGTCCACTGAAGCTTTCTTT. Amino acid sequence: CASSLGQSTEAFF.

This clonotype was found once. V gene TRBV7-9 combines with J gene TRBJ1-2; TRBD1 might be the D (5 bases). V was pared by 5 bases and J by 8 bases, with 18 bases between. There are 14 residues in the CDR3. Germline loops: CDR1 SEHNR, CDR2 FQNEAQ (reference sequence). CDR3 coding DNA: TGTGCCAGCAGCCCGAACGGACATTTCTACGGCTACACCTTC. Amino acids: CASSPNGHFYGYTF. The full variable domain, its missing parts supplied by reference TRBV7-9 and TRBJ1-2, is DTGVSQNPRHKITKRGQNVTFRCDPISEHNRLYWYRQTLGQGPEFLTYFQNEAQLEKSRLLSDRFSAERPKGSFSTLEIQRTEQGDSAMYLCASSPNGHFYGYTFGSGTRLTVV.

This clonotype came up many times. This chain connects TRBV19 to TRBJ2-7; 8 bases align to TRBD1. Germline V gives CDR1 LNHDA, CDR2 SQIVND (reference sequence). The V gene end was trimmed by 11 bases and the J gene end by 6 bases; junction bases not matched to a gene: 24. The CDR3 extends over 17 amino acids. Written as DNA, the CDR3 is TGTGCCCCCAAGGGAGGCGTCAGGGGGCGAAGGTCTGCCGAGCAGTACTTC. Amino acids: CAPKGGVRGRRSAEQYF.

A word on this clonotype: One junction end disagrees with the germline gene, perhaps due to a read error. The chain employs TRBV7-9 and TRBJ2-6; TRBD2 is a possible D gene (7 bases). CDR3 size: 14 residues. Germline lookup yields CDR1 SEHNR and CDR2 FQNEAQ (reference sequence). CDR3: CASSLQRGGNVLTF. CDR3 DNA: TGTGCCAGCAGCCTCCAGAGGGGGGGCAACGTCCTGACTTTC.

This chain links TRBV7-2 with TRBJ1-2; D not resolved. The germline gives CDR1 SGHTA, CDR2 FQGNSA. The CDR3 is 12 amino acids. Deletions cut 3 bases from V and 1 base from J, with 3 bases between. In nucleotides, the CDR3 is TGTGCCAGCAGCTTGATTAACTATGGCTACACCTTC. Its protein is CASSLINYGYTF.

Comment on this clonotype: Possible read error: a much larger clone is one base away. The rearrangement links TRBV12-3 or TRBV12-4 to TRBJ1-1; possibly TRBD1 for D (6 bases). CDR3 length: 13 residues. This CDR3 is CASSLAGGAEAFF. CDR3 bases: TGTGCCAGCAGCTTAGCTGGGGGCGCTGAAGCTTTCTTT.

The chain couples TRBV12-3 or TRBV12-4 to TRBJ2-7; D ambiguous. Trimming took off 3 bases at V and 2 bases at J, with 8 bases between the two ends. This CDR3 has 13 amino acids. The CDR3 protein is CASSFSRPYEQYF. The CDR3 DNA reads TGTGCCAGCAGTTTCTCCAGGCCCTACGAGCAGTACTTC.

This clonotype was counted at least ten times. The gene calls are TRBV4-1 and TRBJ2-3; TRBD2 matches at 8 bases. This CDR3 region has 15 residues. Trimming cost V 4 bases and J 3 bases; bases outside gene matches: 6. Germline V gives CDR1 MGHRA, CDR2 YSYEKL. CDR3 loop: CASSRGLGLTDTQYF. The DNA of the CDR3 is TGCGCCAGCAGCCGGGGACTAGGTCTAACAGATACGCAGTATTTT.

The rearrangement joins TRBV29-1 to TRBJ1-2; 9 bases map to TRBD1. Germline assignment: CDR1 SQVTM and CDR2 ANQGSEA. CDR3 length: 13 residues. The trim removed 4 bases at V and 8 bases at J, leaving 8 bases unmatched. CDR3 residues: CSVGGTGFGGYTF. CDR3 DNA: TGCAGCGTTGGCGGGACAGGGTTTGGGGGCTACACCTTC. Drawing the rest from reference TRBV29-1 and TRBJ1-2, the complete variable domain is SAVISQKPSRDICQRGTSLTIQCQVDSQVTMMFWYRQQPGQSLTLIATANQGSEATYESGFVIDKFPISRPNLTFSTLTVSNMSPEDSSIYLCSVGGTGFGGYTFGSGTRLTVV.